This T cell receptor (beta chain) was captured in a study of CD8 T cells in ankylosing spondylitis. At least ten counts were recorded for this clonotype. Its target is unknown. It was by quantitative 5'-RACE with molecular barcodes that TCR beta libraries were made. Each CDR3 protein gets one entry after TCRdb re-called the 5' RACE reads with MiXCR. Of 36,000 or so distinct CDR3 sequences listed, 6% were seen once; the top ten hold approximately 12%. Study conclusions and caveats: What seemed typical of ankylosing spondylitis blood was a TCR beta motif built from several highly homologous variants.

The CDR3 loop spans 15 amino acids. The germline V and J ends were trimmed by 0 bases and 2 bases, with 10 bases remaining between them. Per germline, CDR1 SGDLS and CDR2 YYNGEE. The rearrangement links TRBV9 to TRBJ2-3, with D unresolved. The sequenced sample was blood, either unsorted or a sorted T cell fraction (not recorded which). The clonotype originates from a male donor with ankylosing spondylitis or in good health (not recorded which). The CDR3 DNA follows: TGTGCCAGCAGCGTAGACTTGTACTTCACAGATACGCAGTATTTT. Its translation is CASSVDLYFTDTQYF.